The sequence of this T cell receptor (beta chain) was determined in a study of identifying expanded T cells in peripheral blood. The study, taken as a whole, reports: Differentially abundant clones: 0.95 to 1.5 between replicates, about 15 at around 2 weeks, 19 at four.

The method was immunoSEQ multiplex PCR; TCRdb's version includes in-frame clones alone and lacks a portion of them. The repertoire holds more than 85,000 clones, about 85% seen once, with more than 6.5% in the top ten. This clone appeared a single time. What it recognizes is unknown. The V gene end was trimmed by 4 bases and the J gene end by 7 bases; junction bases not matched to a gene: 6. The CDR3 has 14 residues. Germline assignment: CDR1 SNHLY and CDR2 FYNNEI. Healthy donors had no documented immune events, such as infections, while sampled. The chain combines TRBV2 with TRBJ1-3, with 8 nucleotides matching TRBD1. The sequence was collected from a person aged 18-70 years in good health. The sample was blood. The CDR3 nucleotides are TGTGCCAGCAGTGCAGGACAGGGAGGGAACACCATATATTTT. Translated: CASSAGQGGNTIYF.